These 6 T cell receptor beta chains were all obtained from the same sample, sequenced in a study of shared clonotypes between healthy human individuals. The data were produced by immunoSEQ multiplex PCR, yet TCRdb's version contains in-frame clones alone and is incomplete. The table has 550,000 to 750,000 clones, about 95% seen once. Naivety among CD8 cells was defined by CD45RO negativity and positive CCR7 selection, thereby excluding terminally differentiated effector memory CD45RA+ cells. The sample comprised naive CD8+ T cells sorted from blood. The receptor set was obtained from a woman aged 25-40 years in good health.

The V gene is TRBV6-5, the J gene TRBJ2-7; possibly TRBD1 for D (6 bases). Germline lookup yields CDR1 MNHEY and CDR2 SVGAGI. This CDR3 is built from 16 residues. V lost 0 bases and J 4 bases, leaving 16 bases between the germline ends. CDR3 in DNA: TGTGCCAGCAGTTACTCGATGGGGGACACCGCTTACGAGCAGTACTTC. Translation: CASSYSMGDTAYEQYF.

The chain uses TRBV6-1 and TRBJ2-7, with D uncertain. In germline, CDR1 is MNHNS, CDR2 SASEGT. Trimming left V 5 bases short and J 1 base short, with 9 bases between. The CDR3 length is 13 residues. CDR3 region: CASSSQVSYEQYF. The DNA of the CDR3 is TGTGCCAGCAGTTCCCAGGTTTCCTACGAGCAGTACTTC.

The CDR3 DNA reads as TGTGCCAGCAGCCTTAGTCCGGGACAGACAAGCACAGATACGCAGTATTTT. Translating it yields CASSLSPGQTSTDTQYF. The rearrangement links TRBV7-9 to TRBJ2-3, with 7 positions matching TRBD1. The trim removed 5 bases at V and 0 bases at J, leaving 11 bases unmatched. The CDR3 runs 17 residues. Looked up from germline, CDR1 is SEHNR and CDR2 is FQNEAQ (reference sequence).

CDR3 DNA: TGTGCCAGTAGCACTTCTGGGAGGCACGAGCAGTACTTC. Translating gives CASSTSGRHEQYF. V usage is TRBV2 and J usage is TRBJ2-7, with D possibly matching TRBD2 (6 bases). The CDR3 runs 13 residues. CDR1 and CDR2 (germline): SNHLY, FYNNEI. V lost 9 bases, J lost 5 bases, and 17 bases lay in between.

The rearrangement joins TRBV19 to TRBJ2-7; D is possibly TRBD1 (5 bases). Germline V gives CDR1 LNHDA, CDR2 SQIVND (reference sequence). Trimming removed 3 bases from V and 6 bases from J, with 12 bases in between. The CDR3 is made up of 13 amino acids. CDR3 sequence: CASSISAGLEQYF. The CDR3 coding sequence is TGTGCCAGTAGTATTTCGGCAGGGCTCGAGCAGTACTTC.

The chain couples TRBV10-2 to TRBJ2-1, with TRBD2 matching over 10 bases. Trimming removed 4 bases from V and 7 bases from J; junction bases left unmatched: 7. Germline V lookup: CDR1 WSHSY, CDR2 SAAADI. The CDR3 spans 15 residues. The CDR3 DNA follows: TGCGCCAGCAGTGTTGGGACTAGCGTTTTGAATGAGCAGTTCTTC. As protein: CASSVGTSVLNEQFF.